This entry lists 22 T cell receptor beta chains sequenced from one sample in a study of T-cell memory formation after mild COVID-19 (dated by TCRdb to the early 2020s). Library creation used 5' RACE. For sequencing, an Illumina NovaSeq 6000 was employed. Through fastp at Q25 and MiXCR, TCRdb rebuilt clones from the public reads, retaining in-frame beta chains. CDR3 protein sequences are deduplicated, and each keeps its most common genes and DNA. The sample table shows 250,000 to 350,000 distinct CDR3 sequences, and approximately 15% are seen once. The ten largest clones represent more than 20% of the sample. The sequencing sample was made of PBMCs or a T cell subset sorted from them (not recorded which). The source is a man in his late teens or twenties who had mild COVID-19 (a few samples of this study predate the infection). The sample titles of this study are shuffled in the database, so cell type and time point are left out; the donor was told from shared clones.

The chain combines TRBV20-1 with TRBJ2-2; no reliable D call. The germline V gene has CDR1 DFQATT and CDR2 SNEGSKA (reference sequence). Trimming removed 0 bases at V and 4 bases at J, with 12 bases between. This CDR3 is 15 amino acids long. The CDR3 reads CSARDTMRSTGELFF. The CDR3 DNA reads TGCAGTGCTAGAGATACGATGCGGAGCACCGGGGAGCTGTTTTTT.

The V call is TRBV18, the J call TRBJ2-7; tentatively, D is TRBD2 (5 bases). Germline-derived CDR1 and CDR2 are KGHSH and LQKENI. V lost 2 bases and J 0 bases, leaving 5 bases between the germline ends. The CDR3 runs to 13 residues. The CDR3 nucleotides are TGTGCCAGCTCACCAGACTACTCCTACGAGCAGTACGTC. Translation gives CASSPDYSYEQYV.

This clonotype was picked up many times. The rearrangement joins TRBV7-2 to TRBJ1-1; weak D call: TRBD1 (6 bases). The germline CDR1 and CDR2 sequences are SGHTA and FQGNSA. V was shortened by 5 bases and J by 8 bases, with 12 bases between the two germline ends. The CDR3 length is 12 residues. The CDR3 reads CASSQHRAEAFF. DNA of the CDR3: TGTGCCAGCAGCCAACACAGGGCAGAAGCTTTCTTT. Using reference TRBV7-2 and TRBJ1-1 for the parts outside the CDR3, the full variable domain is GAGVSQSPSNKVTEKGKDVELRCDPISGHTALYWYRQSLGQGLEFLIYFQGNSAPDKSGLPSDRFSAERTGGSVSTLTIQRTQQEDSAVYLCASSQHRAEAFFGQGTRLTVV.

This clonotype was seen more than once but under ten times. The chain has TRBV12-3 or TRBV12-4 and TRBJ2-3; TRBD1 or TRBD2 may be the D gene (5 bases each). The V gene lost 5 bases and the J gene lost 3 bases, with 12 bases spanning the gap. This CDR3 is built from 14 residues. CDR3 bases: TGTGCCAGCAGTCGCAGGGAGACAACAGATACGCAGTATTTT. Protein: CASSRRETTDTQYF.

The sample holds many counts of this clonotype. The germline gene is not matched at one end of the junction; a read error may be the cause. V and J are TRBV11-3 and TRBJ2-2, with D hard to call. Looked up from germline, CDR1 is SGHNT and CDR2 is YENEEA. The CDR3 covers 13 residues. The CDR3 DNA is TGCGCCAGCAGCTTTGGAGTGACCGGGGAGCTGTTTTTT. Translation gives CASSFGVTGELFF.

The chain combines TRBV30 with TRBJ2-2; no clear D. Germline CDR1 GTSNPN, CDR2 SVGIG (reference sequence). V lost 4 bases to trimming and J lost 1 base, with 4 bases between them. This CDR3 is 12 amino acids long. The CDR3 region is CAWTGNTGELFF. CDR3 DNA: TGTGCCTGGACAGGGAACACCGGGGAGCTGTTTTTT.

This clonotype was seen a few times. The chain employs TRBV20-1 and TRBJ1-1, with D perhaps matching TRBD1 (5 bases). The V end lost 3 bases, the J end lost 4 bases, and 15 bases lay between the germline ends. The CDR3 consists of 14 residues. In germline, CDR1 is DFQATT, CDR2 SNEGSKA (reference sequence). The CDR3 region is CSASPGTWGTEAFF. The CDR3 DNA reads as TGCAGTGCTAGTCCGGGGACGTGGGGCACTGAAGCTTTCTTT.

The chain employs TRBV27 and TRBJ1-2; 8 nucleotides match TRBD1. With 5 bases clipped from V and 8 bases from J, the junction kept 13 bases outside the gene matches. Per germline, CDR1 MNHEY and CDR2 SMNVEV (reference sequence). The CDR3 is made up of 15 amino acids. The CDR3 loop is CASSPRTGSPGGYTF. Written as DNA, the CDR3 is TGTGCCAGCAGTCCTCGGACAGGGAGCCCGGGGGGCTACACCTTC.

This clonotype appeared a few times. Here the CDR3 reads CASSLGRGPGEKLFF. DNA of the CDR3: TGCGCCAGCAGCTTGGGTCGTGGGCCTGGTGAAAAACTGTTTTTT. The rearrangement uses TRBV5-1 and TRBJ1-4; D ambiguous. CDR3 length equals 15 residues. Looked up from germline, CDR1 is SGHRS and CDR2 is YFSETQ. V was clipped by 0 bases and J by 7 bases, with 13 bases between them.

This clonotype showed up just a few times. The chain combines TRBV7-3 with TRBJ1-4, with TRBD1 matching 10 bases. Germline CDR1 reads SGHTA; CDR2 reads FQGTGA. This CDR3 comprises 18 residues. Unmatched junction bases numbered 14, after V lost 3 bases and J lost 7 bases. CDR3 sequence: CASSFGGTGVPPGEKLFF. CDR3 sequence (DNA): TGTGCCAGCAGCTTTGGCGGGACAGGGGTTCCGCCTGGTGAAAAACTGTTTTTT.

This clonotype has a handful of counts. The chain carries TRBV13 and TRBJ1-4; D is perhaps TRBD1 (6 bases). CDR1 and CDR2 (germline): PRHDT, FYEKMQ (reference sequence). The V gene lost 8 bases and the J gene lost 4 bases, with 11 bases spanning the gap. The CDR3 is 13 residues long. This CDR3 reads CASSDRNNEKLFF. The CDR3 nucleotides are TGTGCCAGCTCCGACAGGAATAATGAAAAACTGTTTTTT.

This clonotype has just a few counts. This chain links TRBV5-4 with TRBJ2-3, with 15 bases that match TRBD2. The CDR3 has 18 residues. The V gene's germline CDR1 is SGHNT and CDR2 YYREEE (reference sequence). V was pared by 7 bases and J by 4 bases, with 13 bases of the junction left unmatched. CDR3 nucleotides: TGTGCCAGCCGCGCGGGAGGACTAGCGGGGGGGCAAGCAGATACGCAGTATTTT. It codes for CASRAGGLAGGQADTQYF.

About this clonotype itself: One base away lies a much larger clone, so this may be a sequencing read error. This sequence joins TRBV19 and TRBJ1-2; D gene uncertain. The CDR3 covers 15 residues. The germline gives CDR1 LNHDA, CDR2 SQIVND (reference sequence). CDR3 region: CAISPMDGANYGYTF. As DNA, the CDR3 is TGTGCCATTAGTCCGATGGACGGGGCTAACTATGGCTACACCTTC.

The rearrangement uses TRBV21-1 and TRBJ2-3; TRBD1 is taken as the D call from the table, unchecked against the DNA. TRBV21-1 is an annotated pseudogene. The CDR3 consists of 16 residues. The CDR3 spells CASTARDRVGTDTQYF. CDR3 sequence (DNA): TGTGCCAGCACGGCCCGGGACAGGGTTGGGACAGATACGCAGTATTTT.

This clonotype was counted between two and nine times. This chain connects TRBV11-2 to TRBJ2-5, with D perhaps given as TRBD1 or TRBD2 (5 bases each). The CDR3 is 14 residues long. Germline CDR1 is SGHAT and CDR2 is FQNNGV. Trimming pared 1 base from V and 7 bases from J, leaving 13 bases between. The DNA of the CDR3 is TGTGCCAGCAGCTTAGTAGGGACCGCCCGGACCCAGTACTTC. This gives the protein CASSLVGTARTQYF.

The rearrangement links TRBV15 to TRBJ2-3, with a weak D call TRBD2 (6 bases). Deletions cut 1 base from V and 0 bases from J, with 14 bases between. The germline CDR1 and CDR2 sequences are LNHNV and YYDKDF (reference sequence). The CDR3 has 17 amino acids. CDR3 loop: CATSRGGGHSSTDTQYF. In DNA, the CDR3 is TGTGCCACCAGCAGAGGGGGAGGACACTCAAGCACAGATACGCAGTATTTT.

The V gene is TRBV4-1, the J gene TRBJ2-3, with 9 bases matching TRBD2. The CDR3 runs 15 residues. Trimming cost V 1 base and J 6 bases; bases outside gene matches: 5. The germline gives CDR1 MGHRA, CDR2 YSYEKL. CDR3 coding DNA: TGCGCCAGCAGCCAAGCGGGACTAGCAGATGATACGCAGTATTTT. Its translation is CASSQAGLADDTQYF.

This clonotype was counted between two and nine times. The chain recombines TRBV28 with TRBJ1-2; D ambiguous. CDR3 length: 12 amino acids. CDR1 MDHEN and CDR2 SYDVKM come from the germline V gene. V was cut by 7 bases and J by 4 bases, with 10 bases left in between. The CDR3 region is CASTRELYGYTF. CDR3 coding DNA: TGTGCCAGCACTCGGGAACTCTATGGCTACACCTTC.

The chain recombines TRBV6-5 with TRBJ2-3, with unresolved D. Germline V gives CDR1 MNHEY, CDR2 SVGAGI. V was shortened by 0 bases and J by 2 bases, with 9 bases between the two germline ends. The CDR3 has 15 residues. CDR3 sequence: CASSYSSGITDTQYF. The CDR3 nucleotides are TGTGCCAGCAGTTACTCGAGTGGTATCACAGATACGCAGTATTTT.

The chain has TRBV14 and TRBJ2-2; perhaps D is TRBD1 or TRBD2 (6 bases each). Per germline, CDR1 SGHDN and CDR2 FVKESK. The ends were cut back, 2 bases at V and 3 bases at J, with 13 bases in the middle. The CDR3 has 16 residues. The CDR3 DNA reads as TGTGCCAGCAGCCAAAATTGGGGGGCTGACACCGGGGAGCTGTTTTTT. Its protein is CASSQNWGADTGELFF.

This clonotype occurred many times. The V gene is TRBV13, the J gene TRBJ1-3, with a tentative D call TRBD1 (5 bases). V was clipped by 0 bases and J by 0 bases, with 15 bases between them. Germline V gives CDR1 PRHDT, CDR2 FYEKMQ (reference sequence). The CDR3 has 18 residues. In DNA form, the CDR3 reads TGTGCCAGCAGCTTAGGCCAGGGTTTGGAATACTCTGGAAACACCATATATTTT. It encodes CASSLGQGLEYSGNTIYF.

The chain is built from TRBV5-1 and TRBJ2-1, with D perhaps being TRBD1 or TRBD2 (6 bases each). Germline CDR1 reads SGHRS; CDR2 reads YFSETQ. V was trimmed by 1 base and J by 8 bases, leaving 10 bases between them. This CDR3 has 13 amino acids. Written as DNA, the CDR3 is TGCGCCAGCAGCTTGTCTAGGGGGGATGAGCAGTTCTTC. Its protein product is CASSLSRGDEQFF.